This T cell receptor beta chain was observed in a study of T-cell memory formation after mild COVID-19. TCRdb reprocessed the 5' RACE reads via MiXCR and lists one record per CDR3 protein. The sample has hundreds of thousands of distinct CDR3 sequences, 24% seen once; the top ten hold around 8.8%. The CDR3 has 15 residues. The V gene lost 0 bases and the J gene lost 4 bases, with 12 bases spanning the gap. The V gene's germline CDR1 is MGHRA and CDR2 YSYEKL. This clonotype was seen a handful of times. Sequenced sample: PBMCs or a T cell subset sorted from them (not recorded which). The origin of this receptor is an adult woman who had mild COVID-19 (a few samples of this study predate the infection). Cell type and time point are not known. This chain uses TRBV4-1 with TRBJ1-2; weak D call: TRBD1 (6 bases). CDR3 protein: CASSQEPVGGYGYTF. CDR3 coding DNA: TGCGCCAGCAGCCAAGAACCAGTAGGGGGCTATGGCTACACCTTC.